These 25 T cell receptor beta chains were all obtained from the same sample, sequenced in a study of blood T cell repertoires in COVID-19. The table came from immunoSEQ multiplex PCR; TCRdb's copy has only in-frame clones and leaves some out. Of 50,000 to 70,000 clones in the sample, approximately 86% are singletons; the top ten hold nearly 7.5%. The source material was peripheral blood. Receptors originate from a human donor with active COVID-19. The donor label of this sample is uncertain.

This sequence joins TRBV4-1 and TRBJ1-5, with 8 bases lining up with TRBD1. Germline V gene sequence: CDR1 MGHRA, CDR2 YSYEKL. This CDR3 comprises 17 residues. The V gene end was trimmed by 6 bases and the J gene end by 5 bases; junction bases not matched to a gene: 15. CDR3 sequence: CASRAGTGAERDQPQHF. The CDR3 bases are TGCGCCAGCAGGGCCGGGACAGGTGCCGAAAGAGATCAGCCCCAGCATTTT.

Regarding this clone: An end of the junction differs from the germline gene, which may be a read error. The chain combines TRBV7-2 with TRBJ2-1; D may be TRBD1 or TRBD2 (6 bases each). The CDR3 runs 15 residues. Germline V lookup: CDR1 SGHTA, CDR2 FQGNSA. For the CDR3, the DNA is TGTGCCAGCAGCATAGCGGACAGCTCCTACAATGAGCAGTTCTTC. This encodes CASSIADSSYNEQFF. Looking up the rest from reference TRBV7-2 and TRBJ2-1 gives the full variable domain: GAGVSQSPSNKVTEKGKDVELRCDPISGHTALYWYRQSLGQGLEFLIYFQGNSAPDKSGLPSDRFSAERTGGSVSTLTIQRTQQEDSAVYLCASSIADSSYNEQFFGPGTRLTVL.

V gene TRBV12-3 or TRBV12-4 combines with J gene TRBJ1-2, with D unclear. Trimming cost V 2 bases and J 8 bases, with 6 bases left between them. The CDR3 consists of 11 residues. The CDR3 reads CASSLMGGYTF. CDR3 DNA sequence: TGTGCCAGCAGTTTAATGGGCGGCTACACCTTC.

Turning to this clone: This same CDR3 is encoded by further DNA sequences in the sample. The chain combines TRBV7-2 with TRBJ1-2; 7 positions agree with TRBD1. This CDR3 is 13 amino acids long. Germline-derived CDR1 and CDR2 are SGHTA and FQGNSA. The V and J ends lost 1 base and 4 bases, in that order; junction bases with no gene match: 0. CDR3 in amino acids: CASSLGQGYGYTF. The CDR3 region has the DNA TGTGCCAGCAGCTTAGGACAGGGCTATGGCTACACCTTC.

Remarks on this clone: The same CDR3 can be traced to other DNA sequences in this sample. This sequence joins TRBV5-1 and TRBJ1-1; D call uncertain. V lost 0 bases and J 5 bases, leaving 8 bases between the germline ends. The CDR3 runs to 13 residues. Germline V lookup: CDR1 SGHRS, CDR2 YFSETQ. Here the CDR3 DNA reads TGCGCCAGCAGCTTGGGTGGCGGTACTGAAGCTTTCTTT. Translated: CASSLGGGTEAFF. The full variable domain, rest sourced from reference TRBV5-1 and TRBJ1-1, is KAGVTQTPRYLIKTRGQQVTLSCSPISGHRSVSWYQQTPGQGLQFLFEYFSETQRNKGNFPGRFSGRQFSNSRSEMNVSTLELGDSALYLCASSLGGGTEAFFGQGTRLTVV.

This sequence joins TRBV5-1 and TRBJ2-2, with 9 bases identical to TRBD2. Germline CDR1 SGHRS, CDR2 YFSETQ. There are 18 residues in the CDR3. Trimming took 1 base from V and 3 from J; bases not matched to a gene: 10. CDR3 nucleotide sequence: TGCGCCAGCAGCTTGTATTATAGCGGGGGCCGGGACACCGGGGAGCTGTTTTTT. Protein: CASSLYYSGGRDTGELFF.

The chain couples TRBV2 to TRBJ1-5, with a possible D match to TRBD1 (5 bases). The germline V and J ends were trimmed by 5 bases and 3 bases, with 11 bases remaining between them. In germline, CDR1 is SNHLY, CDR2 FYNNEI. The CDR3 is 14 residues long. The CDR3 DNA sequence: TGTGCCAGCAGTTTGGTACAGGACAATCAGCCCCAGCATTTT. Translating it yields CASSLVQDNQPQHF.

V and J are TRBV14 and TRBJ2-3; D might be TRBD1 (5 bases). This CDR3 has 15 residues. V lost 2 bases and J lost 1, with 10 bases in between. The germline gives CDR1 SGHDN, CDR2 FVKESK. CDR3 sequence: CASSQFEGGTDTQYF. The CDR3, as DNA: TGTGCCAGCAGCCAATTTGAAGGGGGCACAGATACGCAGTATTTT. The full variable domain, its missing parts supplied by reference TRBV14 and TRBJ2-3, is EAGVTQFPSHSVIEKGQTVTLRCDPISGHDNLYWYRRVMGKEIKFLLHFVKESKQDESGMPNNRFLAERTGGTYSTLKVQPAELEDSGVYFCASSQFEGGTDTQYFGPGTRLTVL.

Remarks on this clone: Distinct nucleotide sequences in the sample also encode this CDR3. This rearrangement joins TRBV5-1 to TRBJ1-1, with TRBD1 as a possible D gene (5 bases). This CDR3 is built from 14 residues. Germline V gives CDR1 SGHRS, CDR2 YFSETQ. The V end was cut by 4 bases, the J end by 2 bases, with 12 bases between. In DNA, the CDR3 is TGCGCCAGCAGCCTCACCGGGGGTAACACTGAAGCTTTCTTT. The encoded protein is CASSLTGGNTEAFF.

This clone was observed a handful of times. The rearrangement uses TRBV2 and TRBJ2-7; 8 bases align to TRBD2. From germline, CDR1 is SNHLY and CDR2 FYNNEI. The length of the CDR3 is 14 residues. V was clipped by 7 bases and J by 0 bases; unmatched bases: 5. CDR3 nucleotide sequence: TGTGCCAGCAACACCGGGACTAGCTCCTACGAGCAGTACTTC. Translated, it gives CASNTGTSSYEQYF. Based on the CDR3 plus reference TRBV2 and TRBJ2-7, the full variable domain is EPEVTQTPSHQVTQMGQEVILRCVPISNHLYFYWYRQILGQKVEFLVSFYNNEISEKSEIFDDQFSVERPDGSNFTLKIRSTKLEDSAMYFCASNTGTSSYEQYFGPGTRLTVT.

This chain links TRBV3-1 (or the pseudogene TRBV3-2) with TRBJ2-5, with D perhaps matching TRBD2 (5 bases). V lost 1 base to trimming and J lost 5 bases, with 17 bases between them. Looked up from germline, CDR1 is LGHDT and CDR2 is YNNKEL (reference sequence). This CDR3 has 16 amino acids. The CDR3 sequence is CASSQGLTRGAETQYF. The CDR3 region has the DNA TGTGCCAGCAGCCAAGGTCTTACTAGAGGCGCCGAGACCCAGTACTTC.

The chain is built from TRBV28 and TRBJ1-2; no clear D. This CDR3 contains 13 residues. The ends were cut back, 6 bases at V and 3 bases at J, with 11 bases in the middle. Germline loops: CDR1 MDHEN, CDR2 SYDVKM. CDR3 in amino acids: CASSARGYYGYTF. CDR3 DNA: TGTGCCAGCAGCGCCCGAGGGTACTATGGCTACACCTTC.

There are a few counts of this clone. The CDR3 is CASSLEGPGQAYEQYF. The CDR3 nucleotides are TGTGCCAGCAGCTTGGAGGGACCGGGACAGGCCTACGAGCAGTACTTC. The V call is TRBV5-6, the J call TRBJ2-7; TRBD1 aligns across 8 bases. CDR1 SGHDT and CDR2 YYEEEE come from the germline V gene. This CDR3 contains 16 residues. Trimming removed 0 bases from V and 2 bases from J; junction bases left unmatched: 7.

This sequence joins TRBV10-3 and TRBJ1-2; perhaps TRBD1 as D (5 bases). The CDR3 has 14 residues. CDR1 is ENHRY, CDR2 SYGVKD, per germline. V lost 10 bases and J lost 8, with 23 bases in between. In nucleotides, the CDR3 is TGTGCCACCGCCGGGAGAGCTAGGGGTGACGGCTACACCTTC. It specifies CATAGRARGDGYTF.

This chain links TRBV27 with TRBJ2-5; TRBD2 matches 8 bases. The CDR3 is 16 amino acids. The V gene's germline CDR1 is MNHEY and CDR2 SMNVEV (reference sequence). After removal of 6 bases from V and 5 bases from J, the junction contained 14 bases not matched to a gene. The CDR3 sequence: CASRSLLADPEETQYF. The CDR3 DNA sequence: TGTGCCAGCAGGTCCCTACTAGCGGACCCCGAGGAGACCCAGTACTTC.

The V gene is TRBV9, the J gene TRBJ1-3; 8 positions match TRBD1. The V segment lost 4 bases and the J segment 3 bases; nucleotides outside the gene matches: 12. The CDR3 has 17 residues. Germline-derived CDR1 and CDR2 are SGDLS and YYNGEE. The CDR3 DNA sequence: TGTGCCAGCAGCCCCAGACAGGGGCAGGGGGGTGGAAACACCATATATTTT. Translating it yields CASSPRQGQGGGNTIYF.

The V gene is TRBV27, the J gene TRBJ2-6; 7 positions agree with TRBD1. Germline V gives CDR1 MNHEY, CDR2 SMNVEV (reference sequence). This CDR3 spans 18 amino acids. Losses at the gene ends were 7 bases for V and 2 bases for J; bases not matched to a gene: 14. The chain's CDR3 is CASKRTGLGIAGANVLTF. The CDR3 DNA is TGTGCCAGCAAAAGGACAGGCCTTGGTATCGCTGGGGCCAACGTCCTGACTTTC.

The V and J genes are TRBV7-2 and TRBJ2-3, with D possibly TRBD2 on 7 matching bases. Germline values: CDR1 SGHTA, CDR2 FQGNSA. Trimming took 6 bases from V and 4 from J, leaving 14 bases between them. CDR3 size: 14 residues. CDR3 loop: CASRRGGGSDTQYF. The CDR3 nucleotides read TGTGCCAGCAGAAGAGGGGGAGGGTCAGATACGCAGTATTTT.

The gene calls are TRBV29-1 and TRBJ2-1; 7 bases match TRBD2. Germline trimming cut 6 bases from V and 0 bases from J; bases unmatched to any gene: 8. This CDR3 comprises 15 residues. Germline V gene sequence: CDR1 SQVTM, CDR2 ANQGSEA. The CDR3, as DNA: TGCAGCGTCGTTCTAGCGGAGAGCTCCTACAATGAGCAGTTCTTC. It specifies CSVVLAESSYNEQFF.

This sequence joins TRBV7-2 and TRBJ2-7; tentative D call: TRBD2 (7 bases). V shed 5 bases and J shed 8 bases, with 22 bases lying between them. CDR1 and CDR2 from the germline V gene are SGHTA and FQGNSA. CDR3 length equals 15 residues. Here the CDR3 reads CASSQRAAGAEKQYF. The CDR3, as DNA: TGTGCCAGCAGCCAAAGGGCGGCGGGGGCCGAGAAGCAGTACTTC.

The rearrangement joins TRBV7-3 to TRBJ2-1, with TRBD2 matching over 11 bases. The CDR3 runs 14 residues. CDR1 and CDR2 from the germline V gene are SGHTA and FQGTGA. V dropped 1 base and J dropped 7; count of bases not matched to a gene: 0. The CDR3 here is CASSLIAGGNEQFF. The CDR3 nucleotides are TGTGCCAGCAGCTTAATAGCGGGAGGGAATGAGCAGTTCTTC.

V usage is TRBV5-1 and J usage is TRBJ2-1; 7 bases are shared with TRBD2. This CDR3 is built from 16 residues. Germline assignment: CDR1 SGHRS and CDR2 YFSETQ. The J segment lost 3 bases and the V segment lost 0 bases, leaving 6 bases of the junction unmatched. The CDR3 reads CASSLDGGGGYNEQFF. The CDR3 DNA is TGCGCCAGCAGCTTGGATGGCGGGGGAGGCTACAATGAGCAGTTCTTC.

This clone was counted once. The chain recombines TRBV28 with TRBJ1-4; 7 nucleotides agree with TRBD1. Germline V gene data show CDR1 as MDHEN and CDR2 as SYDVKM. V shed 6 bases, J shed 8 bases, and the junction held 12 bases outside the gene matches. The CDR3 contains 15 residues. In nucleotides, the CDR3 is TGTGCCAGCAGCAAAGGGGGCGCTTTAAGAGAAAAACTGTTTTTT. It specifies CASSKGGALREKLFF. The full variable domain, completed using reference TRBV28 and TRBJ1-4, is DVKVTQSSRYLVKRTGEKVFLECVQDMDHENMFWYRQDPGLGLRLIYFSYDVKMKEKGDIPEGYSVSREKKERFSLILESASTNQTSMYLCASSKGGALREKLFFGSGTQLSVL.

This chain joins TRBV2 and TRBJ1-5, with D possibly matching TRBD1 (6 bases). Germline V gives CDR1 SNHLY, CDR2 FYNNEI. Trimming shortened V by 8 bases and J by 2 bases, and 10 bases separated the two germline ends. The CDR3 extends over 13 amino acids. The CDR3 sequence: CASLGAGNQPQHF. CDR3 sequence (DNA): TGTGCCAGCCTGGGGGCGGGCAATCAGCCCCAGCATTTT.

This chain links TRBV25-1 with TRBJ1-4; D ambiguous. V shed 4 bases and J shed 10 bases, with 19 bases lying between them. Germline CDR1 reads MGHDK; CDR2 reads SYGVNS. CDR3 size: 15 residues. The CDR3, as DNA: TGTGCCAGCAGTGGGATCAGTGGGAGTCAGGCAAAACTGTTTTTT. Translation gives CASSGISGSQAKLFF.